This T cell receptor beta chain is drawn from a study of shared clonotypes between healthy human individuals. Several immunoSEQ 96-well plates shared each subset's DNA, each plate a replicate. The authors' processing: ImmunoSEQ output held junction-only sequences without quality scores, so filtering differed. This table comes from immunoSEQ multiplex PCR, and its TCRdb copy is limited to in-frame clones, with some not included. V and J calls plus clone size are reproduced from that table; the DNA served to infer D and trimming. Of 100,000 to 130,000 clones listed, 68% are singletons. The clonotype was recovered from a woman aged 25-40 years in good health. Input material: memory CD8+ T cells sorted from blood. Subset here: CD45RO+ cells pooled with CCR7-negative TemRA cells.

The CDR3 loop is CASSLPGDTDTQYF. DNA of the CDR3: TGTGCCAGCAGCTTGCCTGGGGACACAGATACGCAGTATTTT. V usage is TRBV5-4 and J usage is TRBJ2-3, with unresolved D. Trimming stripped 1 base from V and 2 bases from J, with 8 bases between. The CDR3 has 14 residues. Per germline, CDR1 SGHNT and CDR2 YYREEE (reference sequence).